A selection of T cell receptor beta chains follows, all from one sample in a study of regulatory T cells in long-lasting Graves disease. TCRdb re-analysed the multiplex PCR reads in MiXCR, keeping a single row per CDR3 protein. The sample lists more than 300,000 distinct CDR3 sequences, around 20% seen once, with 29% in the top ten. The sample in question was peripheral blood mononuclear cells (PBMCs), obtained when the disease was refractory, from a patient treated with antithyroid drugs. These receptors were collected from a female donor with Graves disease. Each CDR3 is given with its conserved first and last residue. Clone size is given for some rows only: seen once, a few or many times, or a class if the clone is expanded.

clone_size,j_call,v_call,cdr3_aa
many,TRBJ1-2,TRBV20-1,CSARGTNYGYTF
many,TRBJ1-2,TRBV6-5,CASSYSPSLEHRGSNYGYTF
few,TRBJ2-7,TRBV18,CASSPAAWTGPYEQYF
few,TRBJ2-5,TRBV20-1,CSARAPQQGRETQYF
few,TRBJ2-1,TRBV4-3,CASSQDSGAGNEQFF
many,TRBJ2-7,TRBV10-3,CAISPRGGVREQYF
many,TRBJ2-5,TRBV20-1,CSAREAGQETQYF
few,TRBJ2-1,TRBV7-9,CASSYKRAGAYNEQFF
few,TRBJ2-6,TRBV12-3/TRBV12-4,CASSQDRGLSGANVLTF
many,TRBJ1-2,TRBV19,CASSPRTGNYGYTF
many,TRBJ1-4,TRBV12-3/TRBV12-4,CASSIRDRGGKLFF
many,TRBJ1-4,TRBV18,CASSPRQALNEKLFF
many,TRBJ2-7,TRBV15,CATSSAQGSNEQYF
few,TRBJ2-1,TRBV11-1,CASSGGGGVYNEQFF
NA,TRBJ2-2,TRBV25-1,CASSDPISGSSGELFF
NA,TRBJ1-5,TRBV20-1,CSARGDRPYSNQPQHF
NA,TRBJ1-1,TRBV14,CASSQDRGDTEAFF
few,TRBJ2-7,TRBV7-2,CASSPTGLSSAYEQYF
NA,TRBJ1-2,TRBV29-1,CSVWDGYTF
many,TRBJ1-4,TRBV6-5,CASSYSPGKVEKLFF
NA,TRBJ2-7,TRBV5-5,CASSFAARTGPYEQYF
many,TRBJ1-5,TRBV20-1,CSARDPQGSNQPQHF
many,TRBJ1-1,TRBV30,CAWSVHPRSEAFF
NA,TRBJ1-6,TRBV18,CASSPEPGGNSPLHF
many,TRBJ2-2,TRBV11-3,CASSRGTGITGELFF
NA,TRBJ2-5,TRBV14,CASSQLAGLETQYF
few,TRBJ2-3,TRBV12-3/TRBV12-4,CASSRWYGTDTQYF
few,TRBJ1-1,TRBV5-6,CASSLTHGNEAFF
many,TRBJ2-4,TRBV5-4,CASSLAGTGKNIQYF
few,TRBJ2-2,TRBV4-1,CASSPFGSATGELFF
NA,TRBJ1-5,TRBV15,CATSREGSSQPQHF
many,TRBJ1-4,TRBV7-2,CASSLAYGDEKLFF
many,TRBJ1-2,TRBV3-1,CASSPTPQGLDYGYTF
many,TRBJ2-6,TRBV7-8,CASSLVVRPTLYSGANVLTF
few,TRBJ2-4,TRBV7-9,CASSLDLLIQYF
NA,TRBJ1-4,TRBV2,CASRIRTGGVTNEKLFF
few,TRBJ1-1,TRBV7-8,CASSLGGGRTEAFF
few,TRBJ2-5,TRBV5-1,CASSLIAGGAQETQYF
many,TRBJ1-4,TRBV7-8,CASSSFQDSGNEKLFF
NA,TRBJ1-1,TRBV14,CASSLMTGTYTEAFF
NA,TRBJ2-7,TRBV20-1,CSARSNYEQYF
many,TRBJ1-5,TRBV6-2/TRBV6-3,CASSHGRSPQHF
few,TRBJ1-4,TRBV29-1,CSVTVGYEKLFF
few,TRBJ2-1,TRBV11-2,CASSRGLPVGQFF
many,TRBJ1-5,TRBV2,CASSLRMNQPQHF
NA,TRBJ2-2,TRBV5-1,CASSLLSSVTNTGELFF
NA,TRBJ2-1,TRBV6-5,CASSYRVYNEQFF
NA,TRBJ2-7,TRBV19,CATGGTVIEQYF
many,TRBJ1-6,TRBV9,CASSGRDAISPLHF